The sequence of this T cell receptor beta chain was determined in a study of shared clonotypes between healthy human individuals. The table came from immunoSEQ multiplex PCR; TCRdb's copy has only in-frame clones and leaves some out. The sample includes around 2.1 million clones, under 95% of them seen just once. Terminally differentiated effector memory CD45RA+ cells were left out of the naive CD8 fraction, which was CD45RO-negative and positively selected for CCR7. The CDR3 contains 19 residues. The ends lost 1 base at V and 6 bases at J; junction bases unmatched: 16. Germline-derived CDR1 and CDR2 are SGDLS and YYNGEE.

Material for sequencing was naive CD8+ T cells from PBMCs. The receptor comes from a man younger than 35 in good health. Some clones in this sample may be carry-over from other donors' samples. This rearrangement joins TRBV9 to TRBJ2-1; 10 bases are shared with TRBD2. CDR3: CASSVSPGLAAHVGNEQFF. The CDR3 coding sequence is TGTGCCAGCAGCGTATCCCCTGGACTAGCGGCTCATGTCGGCAATGAGCAGTTCTTC. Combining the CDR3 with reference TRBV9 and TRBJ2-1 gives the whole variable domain DSGVTQTPKHLITATGQRVTLRCSPRSGDLSVYWYQQSLDQGLQFLIQYYNGEERAKGNILERFSAQQFPDLHSELNLSSLELGDSALYFCASSVSPGLAAHVGNEQFFGPGTRLTVL.